The 15 T cell receptor beta chains in this list originate from one sample, sequenced in a study of molecular identifiers for immune sequencing clone quantification. TCRdb re-analysed the PCR reads in MiXCR, keeping a single row per CDR3 protein. The profile covers more than 550,000 distinct CDR3 sequences, with approximately 24% appearing a single time and roughly 0.83% taken by the ten largest. The sequencing input was naive CD8+ T cells from blood, with Jurkat cell RNA spiked in. Indicated subset: FACS-sorted CD8+CD4-CCR7+CD45RA+ naive T cells. The source of these receptors is a human donor in good health. Some libraries in this study had Jurkat cell RNA spiked in.

Comment on this clonotype: The CDR3 ends on some other residue instead of the conserved phenylalanine or tryptophan, so this is likely a read error. The rearrangement links TRBV3-1 to TRBJ2-2; 11 bases line up with TRBD2. This CDR3 has 16 residues. Germline V gives CDR1 LGHDT, CDR2 YNNKEL (reference sequence). The ends lost 3 bases at V and 5 bases at J; junction bases unmatched: 5. The CDR3 loop is CASSQGTSGPTGELFC. CDR3 bases: TGTGCCAGCAGCCAGGGGACTAGCGGCCCTACCGGGGAGCTGTTTTGT.

As regards this clonotype: One base away lies a much larger clone, so this may be a sequencing read error. The chain employs TRBV2 and TRBJ2-7, with D perhaps matching TRBD1 (6 bases). The V gene's germline CDR1 is SNHLY and CDR2 FYNNEI. This CDR3 is built from 14 residues. The V and J ends lost 1 base and 5 bases respectively, with 12 bases between them. CDR3 in amino acids: CASSEGDKAHEQYF. CDR3 coding DNA: TGTGCCAGCAGTGAAGGGGACAAAGCCCACGAGCAGTACTTC.

This clonotype was detected only a few times. V gene TRBV4-2 combines with J gene TRBJ2-5, with D maybe TRBD1 (6 bases). The CDR3 spans 17 residues. Germline lookup yields CDR1 LGHNA and CDR2 YNFKEQ. V was clipped by 5 bases and J by 3 bases, with 22 bases between them. CDR3 loop: CASSSPGQGRVEETQYF. CDR3 DNA: TGTGCCAGCAGCTCACCTGGGCAGGGGCGCGTAGAAGAGACCCAGTACTTC.

This clonotype turned up a few times. This chain connects TRBV4-3 to TRBJ2-5; D unclear. Trimming stripped 4 bases from V and 5 bases from J, with 14 bases between. The CDR3 runs to 14 residues. Germline CDR1 reads LGHNA; CDR2 reads YSLEER. The CDR3, as DNA: TGCGCCAGCAGCCGCCTGGGGATGGGGGAGACCCAGTACTTC. Residues: CASSRLGMGETQYF.

The chain recombines TRBV19 with TRBJ2-3; 7 bases match TRBD2. With V trimmed by 7 bases and J by 2 bases, 9 bases remained unmatched. Germline assignment: CDR1 LNHDA and CDR2 SQIVND (reference sequence). The length of the CDR3 is 15 residues. Here the CDR3 DNA reads TGTGCCAGTATGTCGGCGGGAGCGAACACAGATACGCAGTATTTT. It yields the protein CASMSAGANTDTQYF. The whole variable domain, filled in from reference TRBV19 and TRBJ2-3, reads DGGITQSPKYLFRKEGQNVTLSCEQNLNHDAMYWYRQDPGQGLRLIYYSQIVNDFQKGDIAEGYSVSREKKESFPLTVTSAQKNPTAFYLCASMSAGANTDTQYFGPGTRLTVL.

Of note for this clonotype: A read error may be the cause here, since a much bigger clone is one base away. The CDR3 does not end in the conserved phenylalanine or tryptophan, so this is likely a read error. The chain joins TRBV19 to TRBJ1-5; D is possibly TRBD1 (5 bases). CDR3 length: 14 amino acids. V lost 8 bases and J lost 5, with 16 bases in between. Looked up from germline, CDR1 is LNHDA and CDR2 is SQIVND (reference sequence). CDR3 protein: CASSIPGSDQPQHL. The DNA of the CDR3 is TGTGCCAGTTCCATCCCAGGGTCGGATCAGCCCCAGCATCTT.

This clonotype came up many times. The chain carries TRBV9 and TRBJ2-2, with D hard to call. V was clipped by 0 bases and J by 5 bases, with 2 bases between them. Germline assignment: CDR1 SGDLS and CDR2 YYNGEE. The CDR3 runs to 12 residues. Here the CDR3 DNA reads TGTGCCAGCAGCGTAGATACCGGGGAGCTGTTTTTT. Residues: CASSVDTGELFF.

This chain uses TRBV6-5 with TRBJ2-1; D is uncertain. Deletions cut 0 bases from V and 5 bases from J, with 14 bases between. CDR1 and CDR2 (germline): MNHEY, SVGAGI. The CDR3 runs to 16 residues. The CDR3 spells CASSYSISSSDNEQFF. The DNA of the CDR3 is TGTGCCAGCAGTTACTCGATATCCAGCAGCGACAATGAGCAGTTCTTC.

This clonotype has at least ten counts. The chain combines TRBV19 with TRBJ2-5; tentatively, D is TRBD1 or TRBD2 (5 bases each). With 3 bases removed from V and 2 bases from J, the gap between germline ends came to 10 bases. Germline assignment: CDR1 LNHDA and CDR2 SQIVND (reference sequence). The CDR3 covers 14 residues. CDR3 DNA sequence: TGTGCCAGTAGTATTCCCGGGGCTCAAGAGACCCAGTACTTC. The encoded protein is CASSIPGAQETQYF.

CDR3 sequence (DNA): TGCAGTGCTAGAGATCAACAGGGGGATGAAAAACTGTTTTTT. This gives the protein CSARDQQGDEKLFF. The chain has TRBV20-1 and TRBJ1-4; 8 bases agree with TRBD1. The ends lost 0 bases at V and 6 bases at J; junction bases unmatched: 3. CDR1 and CDR2 from the germline V gene are DFQATT and SNEGSKA (reference sequence). This CDR3 has 14 residues.

This chain uses TRBV19 with TRBJ2-1, with D unclear. Germline V gene sequence: CDR1 LNHDA, CDR2 SQIVND (reference sequence). This CDR3 region has 14 residues. The V end was cut by 3 bases, the J end by 2 bases, with 8 bases between. The CDR3 coding sequence is TGTGCCAGTAGTATCGGCAACCCCTACAATGAGCAGTTCTTC. This encodes CASSIGNPYNEQFF.

Notes on this clonotype: Since a much larger clone is just one base distant, this may be a read error. V is TRBV7-9 and J is TRBJ2-7; TRBD2 might be the D (6 bases). CDR1 is SEHNR, CDR2 FQNEAQ, per germline (reference sequence). The CDR3 length is 14 residues. Here the CDR3 reads CASGLGLAPGEQYF. As DNA, the CDR3 is TGTGCCAGCGGCTTGGGACTCGCGCCCGGCGAGCAGTACTTC.

This clonotype was seen only a few times. The V and J genes are TRBV7-3 and TRBJ2-1; unclear D gene. The CDR3 contains 15 residues. The V end lost 2 bases, the J end lost 0 bases, and 8 bases lay between the germline ends. Germline CDR1 SGHTA, CDR2 FQGTGA. The CDR3 loop is CASSLGVGSYNEQFF. CDR3 DNA: TGTGCCAGCAGCTTAGGGGTAGGCTCCTACAATGAGCAGTTCTTC.

This clonotype was counted between two and nine times. CDR3 DNA: TGTGCCAGCAGTTTAACACTAGCGGGAGCTTTAGCCTACGAGCAGTACTTC. Translating it yields CASSLTLAGALAYEQYF. This sequence joins TRBV28 and TRBJ2-7, with TRBD2 matching over 11 bases. The CDR3 sequence is 17 residues long. Germline CDR1 and CDR2: MDHEN and SYDVKM. J lost 2 bases, V lost 2 bases, and 8 bases had no gene match.

There are many counts of this clonotype. The chain is built from TRBV29-1 and TRBJ2-7; no definite D call. The germline V gene encodes CDR1 SQVTM and CDR2 ANQGSEA. CDR3 length equals 15 residues. The V end was cut by 0 bases, the J end by 6 bases, with 18 bases between. CDR3 DNA sequence: TGCAGCGTTGAAGATTACGGCCCGGTAGGTCTCGAGCAGTACTTC. Translating it yields CSVEDYGPVGLEQYF.